This TCR beta chain emerged from a study of STAT3 mutations in large granular lymphocyte leukemia. The CDR3 extends over 15 amino acids. V dropped 5 bases and J dropped 1; count of bases not matched to a gene: 2. CDR1 is LGHNA, CDR2 YSLEER, per germline. TCRdb's copy holds only in-frame clones and misses some; the assay was immunoSEQ multiplex PCR. This sample has about 40,000 clones; roughly 84% occur once, and the top ten carry over 0.35%. Study-wide results and caveats: Every T-LGLL patient had at least one immunodominant TCRbeta clonotype. Differing intervals and regimens complicate linking therapy response to clone burden. Persisting codominant clonotypes may have hidden a small pathogenic clone.

Notes on this clone: Antigen specificity is unknown.

This sequence joins TRBV4-3 and TRBJ2-4; 10 bases fit TRBD1. The sequencing sample was made of PBMCs. The receptor was derived from a human donor with T large granular lymphocyte leukemia. Some clones in this sample may be carry-over from other donors' samples. In DNA, the CDR3 is TGCGCCAGCAGCAGGGGACAGGGGGCCAAAAACATTCAGTACTTC. Translated: CASSRGQGAKNIQYF.